This TCR beta chain came from a study of blood T cell repertoires in COVID-19. Trimming removed 1 base from V and 6 bases from J; junction bases left unmatched: 10. The germline CDR1 and CDR2 sequences are LNHDA and SQIVND (reference sequence). There are 17 residues in the CDR3. This clone came up a few times. Assay: immunoSEQ multiplex PCR; the TCRdb copy retains only in-frame clones and omits some. The repertoire includes about 220,000 clones, 65% to 85% of them detected once, and approximately 6.6% sits in the top ten. Sequencing was carried out using PBMCs or T cells enriched from blood (not recorded which). The rearrangement uses TRBV19 and TRBJ1-5, with TRBD1 identical over 9 bases. The source is a woman in her thirties or forties who had recovered from COVID-19. CDR3 sequence reads: CASSIAAGTGSGQPQHF. Written as DNA, the CDR3 is TGTGCCAGTAGTATAGCCGCCGGGACAGGGTCCGGTCAGCCCCAGCATTTT. Together with reference TRBV19 and TRBJ1-5, the CDR3 gives the full variable domain: DGGITQSPKYLFRKEGQNVTLSCEQNLNHDAMYWYRQDPGQGLRLIYYSQIVNDFQKGDIAEGYSVSREKKESFPLTVTSAQKNPTAFYLCASSIAAGTGSGQPQHFGDGTRLSIL.